The 25 T cell receptor beta chains given below trace back to one sample, sequenced in a study of blood T cell repertoires in COVID-19. Sequencing was performed with immunoSEQ multiplex PCR; in TCRdb, only in-frame clones are kept and a portion is missing. The repertoire holds 150,000 to 200,000 clones, with 70% to 90% as singletons. Source material: peripheral blood. Every receptor here comes from a woman over 75 in a cohort sampled during active or convalescent COVID-19.

V is TRBV5-1 and J is TRBJ1-2; D remains unclear. The V and J ends lost 4 bases and 4 bases respectively, with 23 bases between them. The CDR3 spans 17 residues. Germline V gene lookup returns CDR1 SGHRS and CDR2 YFSETQ. The CDR3 DNA reads as TGCGCCAGCAGCCCCAATGGATTTCGGGTAGCCCCCTATGGCTACACCTTC. It codes for CASSPNGFRVAPYGYTF.

The chain's CDR3 is CAIEETEDSRGYTF. In DNA, the CDR3 is TGTGCCATAGAAGAGACAGAGGATAGTCGTGGCTACACCTTC. The chain links TRBV10-3 to TRBJ1-2, with D perhaps TRBD1 (5 bases). CDR1 is ENHRY and CDR2 is SYGVKD in the germline V gene. V lost 9 bases and J lost 7, with 21 bases in between. CDR3 length equals 14 residues.

In this sample, this clone turned up once. The chain employs TRBV4-1 and TRBJ2-7; 12 positions match TRBD2. Trimming removed 5 bases from V and 3 bases from J; junction bases left unmatched: 14. Germline CDR1 reads MGHRA; CDR2 reads YSYEKL. This CDR3 is built from 18 residues. The CDR3 protein is CASSARTSGTTGYYEQYF. DNA for the CDR3: TGCGCCAGCAGCGCACGGACTAGCGGGACGACAGGGTACTACGAGCAGTACTTC.

This clone is a singleton in its sample. This sequence joins TRBV28 and TRBJ2-7; D is possibly TRBD1 (5 bases). The CDR3 extends over 14 amino acids. In germline, CDR1 is MDHEN, CDR2 SYDVKM. V was clipped by 5 bases and J by 1 base, with 12 bases between them. CDR3 in amino acids: CASSLLSGSYEQYF. The CDR3 DNA follows: TGTGCCAGCAGTCTTCTTTCAGGGTCCTACGAGCAGTACTTC.

The chain uses TRBV29-1 and TRBJ2-1; 14 bases align to TRBD2. Germline V gene sequence: CDR1 SQVTM, CDR2 ANQGSEA. J was trimmed by 8 bases and V by 7 bases; bases with no gene match: 4. CDR3 length: 13 residues. The CDR3 loop is CSATSGGADEQFF. The CDR3 DNA reads TGCAGCGCGACTAGCGGGGGGGCCGATGAGCAGTTCTTC.

This chain uses TRBV5-1 with TRBJ2-3; 9 bases align to TRBD2. The germline V gene has CDR1 SGHRS and CDR2 YFSETQ. CDR3 length equals 17 residues. The V and J ends lost 2 bases and 1 base, in that order; junction bases with no gene match: 8. CDR3 sequence reads: CASSFGAGGPGTDTQYF. In DNA, the CDR3 is TGCGCCAGCAGCTTTGGGGCGGGAGGGCCTGGCACAGATACGCAGTATTTT.

V is TRBV6-5 and J is TRBJ1-1; a weak D match, TRBD1 (6 bases). The CDR3 consists of 15 residues. In germline, CDR1 is MNHEY, CDR2 SVGAGI. Trimming removed 6 bases at V and 1 base at J, with 15 bases between. The CDR3 DNA reads as TGTGCCAGCAGGTACGGGACACACCAGAACACTGAAGCTTTCTTT. Translating gives CASRYGTHQNTEAFF.

This clone was recorded only once. The V and J genes are TRBV9 and TRBJ1-1, with D possibly being TRBD1 (5 bases). Germline CDR1 is SGDLS and CDR2 is YYNGEE. This CDR3 has 13 amino acids. Trimming removed 6 bases at V and 7 bases at J, with 16 bases between. The CDR3 is CASNGGGVDEAFF. CDR3 coding DNA: TGTGCCAGCAACGGTGGAGGGGTGGATGAAGCTTTCTTT.

The gene calls are TRBV5-1 and TRBJ1-6; D may be TRBD1 (6 bases). The CDR3 has 19 amino acids. Germline CDR1 SGHRS, CDR2 YFSETQ. V lost 0 bases and J 2 bases, leaving 18 bases between the germline ends. The CDR3 region is CASSLDPATGTAYNSPLHF. In DNA form, the CDR3 reads TGCGCCAGCAGCTTGGACCCGGCAACAGGGACGGCCTATAATTCACCCCTCCACTTT.

The chain combines TRBV19 with TRBJ2-3; 7 bases line up with TRBD2. V trimming: 9 bases; J trimming: 6 bases; junction bases outside the gene matches: 12. The length of the CDR3 is 14 residues. The germline gives CDR1 LNHDA, CDR2 SQIVND (reference sequence). This chain's CDR3 is CASGRGRGEDTQYF. The CDR3 DNA is TGTGCCAGCGGGAGAGGGAGGGGAGAGGATACGCAGTATTTT.

The chain has TRBV21-1 and TRBJ2-2; TRBD1, as called in the table, went unchecked against the DNA. TRBV21-1 is a pseudogene locus. CDR3 length: 15 amino acids. The chain's CDR3 is CASSMVQGFSGELFF. Here the CDR3 DNA reads TGTGCCAGCAGCATGGTCCAGGGGTTTTCCGGGGAGCTGTTTTTT.

The V call is TRBV3-1 (or the pseudogene TRBV3-2), the J call TRBJ1-5, with a weak D call TRBD1 (6 bases). Trimming stripped 4 bases from V and 9 bases from J, with 16 bases between. The CDR3 has 14 residues. Germline V gives CDR1 LGHDT, CDR2 YNNKEL (reference sequence). The CDR3 sequence is CASSPRGGGMPQHF. CDR3 DNA: TGTGCCAGCAGCCCCCGGGGGGGCGGGATGCCCCAGCATTTT.

The chain uses TRBV24-1 and TRBJ2-5; 11 nucleotides agree with TRBD2. Per germline, CDR1 KGHDR and CDR2 SFDVKD. The CDR3 has 15 residues. V trimming: 9 bases; J trimming: 4 bases; junction bases outside the gene matches: 9. In nucleotides, the CDR3 is TGTGCCACCGGGACTAGCGGAGATGGGCGAGAGACCCAGTACTTC. Amino acids: CATGTSGDGRETQYF.

The chain links TRBV3-1 (or the pseudogene TRBV3-2) to TRBJ1-1; D not resolved. CDR1 is LGHDT and CDR2 is YNNKEL in the germline V gene (reference sequence). The CDR3 runs to 12 residues. V gave up 1 base and J gave up 4 bases, with 4 bases separating them. The CDR3 loop reads CASSQGGTEAFF. CDR3 nucleotide sequence: TGTGCCAGCAGCCAAGGAGGCACTGAAGCTTTCTTT.

V gene TRBV18 combines with J gene TRBJ1-1, with TRBD1 identical over 10 bases. Germline trimming cut 3 bases from V and 5 bases from J; bases unmatched to any gene: 6. Germline V gene lookup returns CDR1 KGHSH and CDR2 LQKENI. The CDR3 has 15 amino acids. CDR3 DNA sequence: TGTGCCAGCTCACCTTCCGGACAGGGGGGGACTGAAGCTTTCTTT. Translating it yields CASSPSGQGGTEAFF.

The genes are TRBV7-6 and TRBJ2-5, with a possible D match to TRBD1 (6 bases). Germline CDR1 and CDR2: SGHVS and FNYEAQ. With 4 bases removed from V and 5 bases from J, the gap between germline ends came to 17 bases. This CDR3 contains 15 residues. CDR3 sequence reads: CASSWGPGVEETQYF. In DNA, the CDR3 is TGTGCCAGCAGCTGGGGCCCAGGGGTGGAGGAGACCCAGTACTTC.

This clone was observed once. The genes are TRBV18 and TRBJ1-3; D call uncertain. This CDR3 is 15 amino acids long. CDR1 and CDR2 from the germline V gene are KGHSH and LQKENI. V gave up 0 bases and J gave up 2 bases, with 8 bases separating them. The CDR3 spells CASSPPPGAGNTIYF. For the CDR3, the DNA is TGTGCCAGCTCACCACCGCCCGGAGCTGGAAACACCATATATTTT.

The chain uses TRBV4-2 and TRBJ2-2; a possible D gene is TRBD2 (6 bases). In germline, CDR1 is LGHNA, CDR2 YNFKEQ. V dropped 3 bases and J dropped 3 bases, with 14 bases sitting between them. The CDR3 totals 16 residues. The CDR3 nucleotides read TGTGCCAGCAGCCATCCGGAGGGCGTTGACACCGGGGAGCTGTTTTTT. It encodes CASSHPEGVDTGELFF.

V gene TRBV19 combines with J gene TRBJ1-2; D call uncertain. Germline V gene sequence: CDR1 LNHDA, CDR2 SQIVND (reference sequence). Trimming took off 7 bases at V and 0 bases at J, with 18 bases between the two ends. The CDR3 totals 16 residues. The CDR3 reads CASTPEGSPSNYGYTF. The CDR3, as DNA: TGTGCCAGTACCCCTGAGGGTTCACCCTCTAACTATGGCTACACCTTC.

This clone showed up just once. The V gene is TRBV7-9, the J gene TRBJ1-5, with D possibly TRBD1 on 5 matching bases. This CDR3 is 14 amino acids long. V gave up 1 base and J gave up 9 bases, with 13 bases separating them. Per the germline V gene, CDR1 is SEHNR and CDR2 is FQNEAQ (reference sequence). The CDR3 reads CASSLDGPQGPQHF. The CDR3 region has the DNA TGTGCCAGCAGCTTAGATGGTCCCCAGGGGCCCCAGCATTTT.

This chain uses TRBV6-5 with TRBJ2-7; 12 bases fit TRBD2. CDR3 length: 14 residues. Germline CDR1 and CDR2: MNHEY and SVGAGI. Trimming took 5 bases from V and 6 from J; bases not matched to a gene: 5. CDR3 nucleotides: TGTGCCAGCAGTCCTAGCGGGAGGGCCTTCGAGCAGTACGTC. It specifies CASSPSGRAFEQYV.

This chain uses TRBV15 with TRBJ1-1, with a tentative D call TRBD1 (5 bases). The germline gives CDR1 LNHNV, CDR2 YYDKDF (reference sequence). This CDR3 comprises 14 residues. The germline V and J ends were trimmed by 2 bases and 3 bases, with 10 bases remaining between them. The CDR3 protein is CATSRQGGDTEAFF. DNA of the CDR3: TGTGCCACCAGCAGACAGGGCGGGGACACTGAAGCTTTCTTT.

This chain links TRBV30 with TRBJ1-5, with D hard to call. CDR1 is GTSNPN, CDR2 SVGIG, per germline (reference sequence). V was trimmed by 0 bases and J by 7 bases, leaving 13 bases between them. This CDR3 has 14 amino acids. In DNA, the CDR3 is TGTGCCTGGAGTGTCCGACGGTCTAGGCAGCCCCAGCATTTT. This gives the protein CAWSVRRSRQPQHF.

The gene calls are TRBV6-2 or TRBV6-3 and TRBJ2-7; D perhaps matches TRBD2 (5 bases). Germline V gene sequence: CDR1 MNHEY, CDR2 SVGEGT. The CDR3 is 14 residues long. V dropped 0 bases and J dropped 5 bases, with 11 bases sitting between them. CDR3 sequence: CASSYSTSKDEQYV. In DNA form, the CDR3 reads TGTGCCAGCAGTTACTCAACTAGTAAGGACGAGCAGTACGTC.

Only a few counts were recorded for this clone. The chain is built from TRBV2 and TRBJ1-5; TRBD1 might be the D (6 bases). V was shortened by 6 bases and J by 2 bases, with 11 bases between the two germline ends. CDR1 and CDR2 (germline): SNHLY, FYNNEI. The CDR3 is made up of 14 amino acids. The CDR3 nucleotides read TGTGCCAGCAGCGACAGGACAGGCAATCAGCCCCAGCATTTT. This sequence encodes CASSDRTGNQPQHF. The entire variable domain, with the rest obtained from reference TRBV2 and TRBJ1-5, is as follows: EPEVTQTPSHQVTQMGQEVILRCVPISNHLYFYWYRQILGQKVEFLVSFYNNEISEKSEIFDDQFSVERPDGSNFTLKIRSTKLEDSAMYFCASSDRTGNQPQHFGDGTRLSIL.